Shown below are 20 T cell receptor beta chains from a single sample sequenced in a study of blood T cell repertoires in COVID-19. Sequencing was performed with immunoSEQ multiplex PCR; in TCRdb, only in-frame clones are kept and a portion is missing. This table has roughly 140,000 clones, about 80% appearing once. The source material was peripheral blood. The receptors were sampled from a man aged 60-69 years with acute or convalescent COVID-19.

This clone was counted a single time. V is TRBV4-2 and J is TRBJ1-4; D gene uncertain. This CDR3 has 15 residues. Deletions cut 4 bases from V and 8 bases from J, with 17 bases between. Germline V gives CDR1 LGHNA, CDR2 YNFKEQ. The CDR3 sequence is CASSPDPGLGEKLFF. DNA of the CDR3: TGTGCCAGCAGCCCCGACCCAGGTCTTGGGGAAAAACTGTTTTTT.

The sample holds a few counts of this clone. The chain employs TRBV7-2 and TRBJ1-3, with D unclear. V gave up 1 base and J gave up 0 bases, with 7 bases separating them. The CDR3 sequence is 15 residues long. Germline CDR1 is SGHTA and CDR2 is FQGNSA. Here the CDR3 DNA reads TGTGCCAGCAGCTTAGTGGCAGGCTCTGGAAACACCATATATTTT. This encodes CASSLVAGSGNTIYF. Full variable domain (rest looked up from reference TRBV7-2 and TRBJ1-3): GAGVSQSPSNKVTEKGKDVELRCDPISGHTALYWYRQSLGQGLEFLIYFQGNSAPDKSGLPSDRFSAERTGGSVSTLTIQRTQQEDSAVYLCASSLVAGSGNTIYFGEGSWLTVV.

This clone was found once. The V and J genes are TRBV24-1 and TRBJ2-1, with 7 bases lining up with TRBD2. The CDR3 contains 16 residues. Trimming took 5 bases from V and 5 from J; bases not matched to a gene: 11. Germline loops: CDR1 KGHDR, CDR2 SFDVKD. The CDR3 reads CATSAVSGTQNNEQFF. CDR3 in DNA: TGTGCCACCAGTGCCGTGAGCGGGACCCAGAACAATGAGCAGTTCTTC.

This clone appeared once. This chain uses TRBV19 with TRBJ1-4; D is unclear. Germline V CDR1 and CDR2: LNHDA, SQIVND (reference sequence). The length of the CDR3 is 17 residues. The V end was cut by 3 bases, the J end by 8 bases, with 22 bases between. This CDR3 is CASSMRATFRVKEKLFF. The CDR3 bases are TGTGCCAGTAGTATGCGGGCGACATTTCGAGTAAAGGAAAAACTGTTTTTT. Together with reference TRBV19 and TRBJ1-4, the CDR3 gives the full variable domain: DGGITQSPKYLFRKEGQNVTLSCEQNLNHDAMYWYRQDPGQGLRLIYYSQIVNDFQKGDIAEGYSVSREKKESFPLTVTSAQKNPTAFYLCASSMRATFRVKEKLFFGSGTQLSVL.

This clone was found a few times. CDR3 DNA sequence: TGTGCCTGGAGGTCTAGCCCAGATACGCAGTATTTT. It yields the protein CAWRSSPDTQYF. V gene TRBV30 combines with J gene TRBJ2-3; D is possibly TRBD2 (5 bases). Trimming cost V 3 bases and J 4 bases, with 8 bases left between them. The germline V gene has CDR1 GTSNPN and CDR2 SVGIG (reference sequence). The CDR3 length is 12 residues.

V is TRBV2 and J is TRBJ2-3; possibly TRBD2 for D (6 bases). With 4 bases removed from V and 3 bases from J, the gap between germline ends came to 20 bases. The germline gives CDR1 SNHLY, CDR2 FYNNEI. This CDR3 comprises 17 residues. DNA for the CDR3: TGTGCCAGCAGTGGTAGTCCTTCTAGCGTTCGGACAGATACGCAGTATTTT. It yields the protein CASSGSPSSVRTDTQYF. Full variable domain (outside the CDR3, taken from reference TRBV2 and TRBJ2-3): EPEVTQTPSHQVTQMGQEVILRCVPISNHLYFYWYRQILGQKVEFLVSFYNNEISEKSEIFDDQFSVERPDGSNFTLKIRSTKLEDSAMYFCASSGSPSSVRTDTQYFGPGTRLTVL.

The chain has TRBV6-2 or TRBV6-3 and TRBJ1-5; weak D call: TRBD1 (6 bases). Germline V CDR1 and CDR2: MNHEY, SVGEGT. This CDR3 contains 14 residues. Trimming removed 6 bases at V and 3 bases at J, with 12 bases between. CDR3 loop: CASSLGGPNQPQHF. The CDR3 region has the DNA TGTGCCAGCAGCCTGGGGGGGCCCAATCAGCCCCAGCATTTT.

This clone was counted once. This chain uses TRBV5-4 with TRBJ2-7; 7 nucleotides align to TRBD1. CDR3 length: 14 amino acids. V shed 4 bases, J shed 0 bases, and the junction held 4 bases outside the gene matches. CDR1 is SGHNT and CDR2 is YYREEE in the germline V gene (reference sequence). CDR3 loop: CASSPGTDSYEQYF. CDR3 sequence (DNA): TGTGCCAGCAGCCCCGGGACAGACTCCTACGAGCAGTACTTC.

The chain links TRBV5-1 to TRBJ2-5; the D gene is possibly TRBD1 (6 bases). The germline V gene encodes CDR1 SGHRS and CDR2 YFSETQ. The CDR3 totals 14 residues. V lost 6 bases, J lost 2 bases, and 14 bases lay in between. The CDR3 loop is CASNLAGAQETQYF. The CDR3 bases are TGCGCCAGCAACCTCGCAGGGGCACAAGAGACCCAGTACTTC.

V usage is TRBV24-1 and J usage is TRBJ1-1, with D unclear. Per germline, CDR1 KGHDR and CDR2 SFDVKD. Trimming left V 6 bases short and J 4 bases short, with 11 bases between. The CDR3 consists of 13 residues. The CDR3 sequence is CATSLTSGTEAFF. CDR3 nucleotide sequence: TGTGCCACCAGTCTCACTAGTGGCACTGAAGCTTTCTTT.

This clone was seen just once. The gene calls are TRBV19 and TRBJ1-2, with 7 positions matching TRBD1. The CDR3 spans 13 residues. V gave up 1 base and J gave up 4 bases; unmatched junction bases: 0. CDR1 and CDR2 (germline): LNHDA, SQIVND (reference sequence). This CDR3 reads CASSIAGGYGYTF. As DNA, the CDR3 is TGTGCCAGTAGTATAGCAGGGGGCTATGGCTACACCTTC.

In its sample, this clone was seen once. The CDR3 protein is CASSIGGAAFSGNTIYF. The DNA of the CDR3 is TGTGCCAGTAGTATTGGAGGGGCTGCATTCTCTGGAAACACCATATATTTT. The chain uses TRBV19 and TRBJ1-3, with TRBD1 as a possible D gene (5 bases). The V and J ends lost 3 bases and 0 bases respectively, with 15 bases between them. The germline gives CDR1 LNHDA, CDR2 SQIVND (reference sequence). CDR3 length: 17 amino acids.

The genes are TRBV7-2 and TRBJ1-2, with 8 bases lining up with TRBD1. The trim removed 1 base at V and 4 bases at J, leaving 5 bases unmatched. The V gene's germline CDR1 is SGHTA and CDR2 FQGNSA. The CDR3 runs 15 residues. As DNA, the CDR3 is TGTGCCAGCAGCTTAGTACAGGGGGGGCCCTATGGCTACACCTTC. Its translation: CASSLVQGGPYGYTF.

This clone has just a few counts. This sequence joins TRBV2 and TRBJ1-5; tentative D call: TRBD1 (6 bases). This CDR3 spans 16 amino acids. V lost 5 bases to trimming and J lost 3 bases, with 17 bases between them. The germline CDR1 and CDR2 sequences are SNHLY and FYNNEI. The CDR3 sequence: CASSLDRPMTNQPQHF. In nucleotides, the CDR3 is TGTGCCAGCAGTTTGGACAGACCAATGACCAATCAGCCCCAGCATTTT.

The V and J genes are TRBV7-2 and TRBJ2-1, with 7 bases identical to TRBD1. After removal of 5 bases from V and 2 bases from J, the junction contained 6 bases not matched to a gene. The CDR3 is 15 amino acids. CDR1 and CDR2 (germline): SGHTA, FQGNSA. The DNA for the CDR3 is TGTGCCAGCAGCCAGACAGGGAACCCCTACAATGAGCAGTTCTTC. Protein product: CASSQTGNPYNEQFF. Full variable domain (rest looked up from reference TRBV7-2 and TRBJ2-1): GAGVSQSPSNKVTEKGKDVELRCDPISGHTALYWYRQSLGQGLEFLIYFQGNSAPDKSGLPSDRFSAERTGGSVSTLTIQRTQQEDSAVYLCASSQTGNPYNEQFFGPGTRLTVL.

The chain uses TRBV5-3 and TRBJ1-5, with TRBD1 matching over 11 bases. TRBV5-3 is an ORF for which the function is uncertain. Trimming cost V 4 bases and J 5 bases; bases outside gene matches: 5. This CDR3 region has 15 residues. The chain's CDR3 is CARSIPGQGDQPQHF. The CDR3 region has the DNA TGTGCCAGAAGCATACCGGGACAGGGGGATCAGCCCCAGCATTTT.

This rearrangement joins TRBV4-1 to TRBJ2-7; unclear D gene. CDR3 size: 15 residues. V shed 1 base and J shed 2 bases, with 12 bases lying between them. CDR1 is MGHRA and CDR2 is YSYEKL in the germline V gene. The CDR3 sequence: CASSQGVGLPYEQYF. The DNA for the CDR3 is TGCGCCAGCAGCCAAGGGGTGGGCCTCCCCTACGAGCAGTACTTC.

This rearrangement joins TRBV2 to TRBJ2-7; no definite D call. Germline V lookup: CDR1 SNHLY, CDR2 FYNNEI. Trimming cost V 8 bases and J 0 bases, with 11 bases left between them. The CDR3 is 13 amino acids. CDR3 nucleotide sequence: TGTGCCAGCGGGCCCCGAAGCTCCTACGAGCAGTACTTC. Translation gives CASGPRSSYEQYF.

The gene calls are TRBV6-2 or TRBV6-3 and TRBJ2-6, with TRBD1 matching 7 bases. V was clipped by 5 bases and J by 2 bases; unmatched bases: 9. The CDR3 extends over 17 amino acids. Looked up from germline, CDR1 is MNHEY and CDR2 is SVGEGT. This CDR3 reads CASSTDRVEPGANVLTF. DNA of the CDR3: TGTGCCAGCAGTACTGACAGGGTTGAGCCTGGGGCCAACGTCCTGACTTTC.

The gene calls are TRBV5-4 and TRBJ2-7; a weak D match, TRBD2 (5 bases). Germline V gives CDR1 SGHNT, CDR2 YYREEE (reference sequence). Trimming took off 0 bases at V and 2 bases at J, with 9 bases between the two ends. The CDR3 runs 14 residues. The CDR3 DNA reads as TGTGCCAGCAGCTTGGGAGGGTTAGCCTACGAGCAGTACTTC. It encodes CASSLGGLAYEQYF.